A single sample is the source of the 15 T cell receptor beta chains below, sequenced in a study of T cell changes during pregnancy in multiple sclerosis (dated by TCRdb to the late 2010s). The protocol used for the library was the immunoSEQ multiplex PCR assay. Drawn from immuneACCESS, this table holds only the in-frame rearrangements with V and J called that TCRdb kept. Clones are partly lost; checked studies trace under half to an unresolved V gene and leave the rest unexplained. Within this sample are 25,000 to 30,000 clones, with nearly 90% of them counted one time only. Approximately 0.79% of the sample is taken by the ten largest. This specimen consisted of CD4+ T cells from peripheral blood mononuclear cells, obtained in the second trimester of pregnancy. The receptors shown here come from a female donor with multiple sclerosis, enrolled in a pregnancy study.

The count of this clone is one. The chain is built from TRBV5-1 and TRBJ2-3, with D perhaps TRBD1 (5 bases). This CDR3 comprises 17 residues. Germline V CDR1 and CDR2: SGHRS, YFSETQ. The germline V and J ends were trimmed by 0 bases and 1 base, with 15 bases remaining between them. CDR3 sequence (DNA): TGCGCCAGCAGCTTGGCCAGGGTATCGGTGGGCACAGATACGCAGTATTTT. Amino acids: CASSLARVSVGTDTQYF. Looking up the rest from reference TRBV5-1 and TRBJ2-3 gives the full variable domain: KAGVTQTPRYLIKTRGQQVTLSCSPISGHRSVSWYQQTPGQGLQFLFEYFSETQRNKGNFPGRFSGRQFSNSRSEMNVSTLELGDSALYLCASSLARVSVGTDTQYFGPGTRLTVL.

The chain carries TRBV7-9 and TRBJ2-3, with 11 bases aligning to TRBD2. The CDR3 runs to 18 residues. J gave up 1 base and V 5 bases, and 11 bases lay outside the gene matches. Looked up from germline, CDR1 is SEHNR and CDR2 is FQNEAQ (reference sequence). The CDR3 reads CASSPLAGASPGTDTQYF. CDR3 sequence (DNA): TGTGCCAGCAGCCCACTAGCGGGGGCCTCCCCCGGCACAGATACGCAGTATTTT.

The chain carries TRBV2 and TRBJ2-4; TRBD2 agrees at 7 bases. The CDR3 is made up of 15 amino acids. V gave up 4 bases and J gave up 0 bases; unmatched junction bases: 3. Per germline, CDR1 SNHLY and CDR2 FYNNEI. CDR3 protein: CASSGGGLAKNIQYF. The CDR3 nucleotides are TGTGCCAGCAGTGGGGGGGGACTAGCCAAAAACATTCAGTACTTC.

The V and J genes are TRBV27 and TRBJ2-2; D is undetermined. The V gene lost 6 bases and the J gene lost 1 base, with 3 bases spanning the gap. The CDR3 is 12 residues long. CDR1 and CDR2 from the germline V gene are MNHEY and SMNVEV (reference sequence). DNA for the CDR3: TGTGCCAGCAGCCTGAACACCGGGGAGCTGTTTTTT. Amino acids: CASSLNTGELFF.

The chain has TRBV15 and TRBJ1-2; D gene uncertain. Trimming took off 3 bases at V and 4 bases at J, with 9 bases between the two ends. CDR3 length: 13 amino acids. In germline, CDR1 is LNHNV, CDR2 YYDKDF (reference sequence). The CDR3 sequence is CATSSYGSYGYTF. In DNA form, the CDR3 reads TGTGCCACCAGCAGTTATGGTAGCTATGGCTACACCTTC. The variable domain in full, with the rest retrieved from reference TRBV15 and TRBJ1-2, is DAMVIQNPRYQVTQFGKPVTLSCSQTLNHNVMYWYQQKSSQAPKLLFHYYDKDFNNEADTPDNFQSRRPNTSFCFLDIRSPGLGDTAMYLCATSSYGSYGYTFGSGTRLTVV.

The CDR3 DNA reads TGTGCCAGCAGCTGGAGAACACAGGGTATCGCTGAAGCTTTCTTT. Translating gives CASSWRTQGIAEAFF. The chain combines TRBV7-2 with TRBJ1-1; maybe TRBD1 (6 bases). The CDR3 runs 15 residues. Germline V lookup: CDR1 SGHTA, CDR2 FQGNSA. V lost 4 bases to trimming and J lost 6 bases, with 18 bases between them.

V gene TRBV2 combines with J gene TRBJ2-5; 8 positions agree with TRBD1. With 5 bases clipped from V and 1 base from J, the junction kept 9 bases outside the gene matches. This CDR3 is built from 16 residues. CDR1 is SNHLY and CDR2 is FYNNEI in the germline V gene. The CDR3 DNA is TGTGCCAGCAGTTTCCAGGGGGCCCTCACCCAAGAGACCCAGTACTTC. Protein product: CASSFQGALTQETQYF.

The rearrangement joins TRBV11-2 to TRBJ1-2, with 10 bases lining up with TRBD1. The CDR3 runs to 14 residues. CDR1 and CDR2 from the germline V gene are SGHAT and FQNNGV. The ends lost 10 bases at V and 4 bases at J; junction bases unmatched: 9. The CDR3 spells CAINDRGRSYGYTF. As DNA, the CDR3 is TGTGCCATTAACGACAGGGGGCGAAGCTATGGCTACACCTTC.

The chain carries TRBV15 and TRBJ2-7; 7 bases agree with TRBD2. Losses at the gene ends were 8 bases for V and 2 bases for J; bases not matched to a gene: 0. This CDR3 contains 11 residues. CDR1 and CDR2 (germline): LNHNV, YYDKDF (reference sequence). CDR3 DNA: TGTGCCACCGGGACTACCTACGAGCAGTACTTC. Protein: CATGTTYEQYF.

The CDR3 reads CASSPVREDGYTF. CDR3 DNA sequence: TGTGCCAGCAGCCCCGTCAGGGAAGACGGCTACACCTTC. The gene calls are TRBV7-9 and TRBJ1-2, with a tentative D call TRBD1 (5 bases). Between the trimmed V and J ends, which lost 5 bases and 8 bases, there was a span of 15 bases. Germline loops: CDR1 SEHNR, CDR2 FQNEAQ (reference sequence). This CDR3 is 13 amino acids long. The entire variable domain, with the rest obtained from reference TRBV7-9 and TRBJ1-2, is as follows: DTGVSQNPRHKITKRGQNVTFRCDPISEHNRLYWYRQTLGQGPEFLTYFQNEAQLEKSRLLSDRFSAERPKGSFSTLEIQRTEQGDSAMYLCASSPVREDGYTFGSGTRLTVV.

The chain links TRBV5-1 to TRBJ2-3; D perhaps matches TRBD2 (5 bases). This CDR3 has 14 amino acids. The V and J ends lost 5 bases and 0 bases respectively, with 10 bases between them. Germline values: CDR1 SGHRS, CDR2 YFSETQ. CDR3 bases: TGCGCCAGCAGGGAGGTAGCCAGCACAGATACGCAGTATTTT. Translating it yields CASREVASTDTQYF.

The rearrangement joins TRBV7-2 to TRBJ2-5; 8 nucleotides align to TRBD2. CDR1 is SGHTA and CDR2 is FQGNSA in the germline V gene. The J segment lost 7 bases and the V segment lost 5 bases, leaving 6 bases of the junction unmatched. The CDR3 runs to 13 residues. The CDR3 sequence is CASSGFRGGTQYF. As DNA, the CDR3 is TGTGCCAGCAGCGGCTTCCGGGGGGGGACCCAGTACTTC. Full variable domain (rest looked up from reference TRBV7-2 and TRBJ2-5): GAGVSQSPSNKVTEKGKDVELRCDPISGHTALYWYRQSLGQGLEFLIYFQGNSAPDKSGLPSDRFSAERTGGSVSTLTIQRTQQEDSAVYLCASSGFRGGTQYFGPGTRLLVL.

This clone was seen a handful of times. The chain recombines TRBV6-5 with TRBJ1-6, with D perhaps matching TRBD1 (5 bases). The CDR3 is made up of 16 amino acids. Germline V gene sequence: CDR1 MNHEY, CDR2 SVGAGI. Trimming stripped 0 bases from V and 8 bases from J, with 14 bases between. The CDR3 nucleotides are TGTGCCAGCAGTTACTCAGCAGGGCTAAGCGATTCACCCCTCCACTTT. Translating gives CASSYSAGLSDSPLHF.

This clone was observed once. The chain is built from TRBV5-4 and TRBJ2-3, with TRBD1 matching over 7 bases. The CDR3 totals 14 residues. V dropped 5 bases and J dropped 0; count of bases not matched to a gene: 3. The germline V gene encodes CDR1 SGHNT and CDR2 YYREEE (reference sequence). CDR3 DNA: TGTGCCAGCAGTTGGGACAGCAGCACAGATACGCAGTATTTT. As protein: CASSWDSSTDTQYF.

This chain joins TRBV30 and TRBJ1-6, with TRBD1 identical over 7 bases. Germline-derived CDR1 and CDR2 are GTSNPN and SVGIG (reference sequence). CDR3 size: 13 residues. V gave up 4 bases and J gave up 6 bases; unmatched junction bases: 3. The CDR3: CAWTRQGNSPLHF. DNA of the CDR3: TGTGCCTGGACTAGACAGGGTAATTCACCCCTCCACTTT. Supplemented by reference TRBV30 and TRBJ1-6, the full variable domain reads SQTIHQWPATLVQPVGSPLSLECTVEGTSNPNLYWYRQAAGRGLQLLFYSVGIGQISSEVPQNLSASRPQDRQFILSSKKLLLSDSGFYLCAWTRQGNSPLHFGNGTRLTVT.